This is a list of T cell receptor beta chains from one sample in a study of cytomegalovirus exposure and HLA in healthy donors. Generated by immunoSEQ multiplex PCR, the TCRdb table keeps only in-frame clones and is missing some. In the table there are about 200,000 clones, 70% to 85% of which are singletons. What was sequenced was PBMCs. Receptors were obtained from a male donor in good health and CMV-seronegative. Each CDR3 is given with its conserved first and last residue. D genes are given only for firm matches.

TRBV28	TRBD2	TRBJ2-3	CASSTPNMERTSGINTDTQYF
TRBV5-4	TRBD1	TRBJ2-7	CASSSDRVYEQYF
TRBV6-4	TRBD1	TRBJ2-2	CASSDSTGPTGELFF
TRBV19	.	TRBJ2-6	CASSRLLSSGANVLTF
TRBV6-6	.	TRBJ2-7	CASRHPSDEQYF
TRBV7-9	TRBD1	TRBJ2-5	CASSLGDRGIQETQYF
TRBV10-1	TRBD1	TRBJ2-3	CASSESTTGASDTQYF
TRBV5-1	TRBD2	TRBJ2-1	CASSPGLAGLRNEQFF
TRBV4-2	.	.	CASSHKCSYEQYF
TRBV5-4	.	TRBJ2-2	CASSLDSTGELFF
TRBV7-8	.	TRBJ1-1	CASSLGRARGAPEAFF